This T cell receptor (beta chain) was captured in a study of shared clonotypes between healthy human individuals. Germline V gene data show CDR1 as SGDLS and CDR2 as YYNGEE. This CDR3 comprises 15 residues. With 4 bases clipped from V and 5 bases from J, the junction kept 7 bases outside the gene matches. An even split of each subset's genomic DNA across several immunoSEQ plates was performed. Sequenced by immunoSEQ multiplex PCR; TCRdb stores in-frame clones only, minus some. This table has about 470,000 clones, roughly 83% appearing once. The TCR was taken from a woman between 40 and 55 years old in good health. Some clones in this sample may be carry-over from other donors' samples. J is TRBJ2-5 and V is TRBV9; TRBD1 matches at 11 bases. What was sequenced was PBMCs. CDR3 nucleotides: TGTGCCAGCAGCCCCGGGACAGGGGGTGGTGAGACCCAGTACTTC. As protein: CASSPGTGGGETQYF.